This TCR beta chain was obtained from a study of cytomegalovirus exposure and HLA in healthy donors. Method: immunoSEQ multiplex PCR; TCRdb's copy keeps in-frame clones and lacks some. The data hold 110,000 to 150,000 clones, with almost 90% observed a single time. This receptor was taken from a woman aged 18 to 35 in good health and CMV-seropositive. Input material: PBMCs.

CDR3 amino acids: CAWSAGLWHGELFF. The CDR3 region has the DNA TGTGCCTGGAGTGCGGGACTATGGCACGGGGAGCTGTTTTTT. The J gene is TRBJ2-2, the V gene TRBV30; 7 bases align to TRBD2. The CDR3 spans 14 residues. The V gene end was trimmed by 1 base and the J gene end by 7 bases; junction bases not matched to a gene: 6. Germline V gene sequence: CDR1 GTSNPN, CDR2 SVGIG (reference sequence).